This TCR beta chain emerged from a study of blood T cell repertoires in COVID-19. Overall study context: Sample material is recorded as cDNA or gDNA derived from T cells, B-cell-depleted T cells, or PBMCs.

The assay was immunoSEQ multiplex PCR, and TCRdb's table has in-frame clones only and misses some. Of fewer than 400,000 clones detected, about four fifths appear once; the ten largest clones hold about 2.7%. Per germline, CDR1 MNHEY and CDR2 SVGAGI. The CDR3 loop spans 13 amino acids. The V gene lost 6 bases and the J gene lost 5 bases, with 14 bases spanning the gap. This clonotype was sampled from a man in his thirties or forties with active or convalescent COVID-19. The chain employs TRBV6-5 and TRBJ2-7; D may be TRBD2 (6 bases). The sequencing input was peripheral blood. The DNA for the CDR3 is TGTGCCAGCAGGCGGGGCCCCCCCAACGAGCAGTACTTC. Amino acid sequence: CASRRGPPNEQYF.